Listed below are T cell receptor beta chains from one sample, sequenced in a study of regulatory T cells in long-lasting Graves disease. Via MiXCR, TCRdb re-called the multiplex PCR reads, giving one row per CDR3 protein. The data show hundreds of thousands of distinct CDR3 sequences, with around 15% seen just once and 20% to 25% held by the top ten. Material: peripheral blood mononuclear cells (PBMCs), obtained at new diagnosis, from a patient treated with antithyroid drugs. The receptors derive from a female donor with Graves disease. Each CDR3 is given with its conserved first and last residue. The order of the fields is clone size, J gene, D gene, V gene, CDR3 DNA, CDR3 protein. D genes are given only for firm matches. For some rows the clone size is stated as once, few or many, or as a class when expanded; others skip it.

size: -
J: TRBJ2-3
D: TRBD2
V: TRBV27
DNA: TGTGCCAGCAGTTTATCGATCGCGGGGGGACTCGGTTATACGCAGTATTTT
CDR3: CASSLSIAGGLGYTQYF

size: -
J: TRBJ1-1
D: TRBD1
V: TRBV18
DNA: TGTGCCAGCTCGCCCGGGACAGGGATCACTGAAGCTTTCTTT
CDR3: CASSPGTGITEAFF

size: many
J: TRBJ2-7
D: -
V: TRBV7-2
DNA: TGTGCCAGCAGCTTAGATGGTAGAGAGCAGTACTTC
CDR3: CASSLDGREQYF

size: -
J: TRBJ1-6
D: TRBD1
V: TRBV7-9
DNA: TGTGCCAGCAGCGCCGGGGACAGGGAATGGGGACCCCTCCACTTT
CDR3: CASSAGDREWGPLHF

size: many
J: TRBJ2-7
D: TRBD1
V: TRBV19
DNA: TGTGCCAGTAGTGAATTCAGGGGGCCGGGGGAGCAGTACTTC
CDR3: CASSEFRGPGEQYF

size: many
J: TRBJ2-5
D: -
V: TRBV13
DNA: TGTGCCAGCAGCTTCGGGCAAGAGACCCAGTACTTC
CDR3: CASSFGQETQYF

size: -
J: TRBJ2-7
D: -
V: TRBV6-2/TRBV6-3
DNA: TGTGCCAGCAGTAACTGGGGACTCCAGCTCTACGAGCAGTACTTC
CDR3: CASSNWGLQLYEQYF

size: many
J: TRBJ2-5
D: -
V: TRBV20-1
DNA: TGCAGTGCTAGCCAGCGGCAAGAGACCCAGTACTTC
CDR3: CSASQRQETQYF

size: once
J: TRBJ2-7
D: -
V: TRBV11-2
DNA: TGTGCCAGCAGCCCGCGCGGGACTCCCTTAGAGCAGTACTTC
CDR3: CASSPRGTPLEQYF

size: -
J: TRBJ2-3
D: -
V: TRBV12-3/TRBV12-4
DNA: TGTGCCAGCAGTTCTATAGGGGCAGATACGCAGTATTTT
CDR3: CASSSIGADTQYF

size: many
J: TRBJ2-5
D: -
V: TRBV27
DNA: TGTGCCAGCAGTTACAGACTCCAAGAGACCCAGTACTTC
CDR3: CASSYRLQETQYF

size: many
J: TRBJ2-7
D: -
V: TRBV5-1
DNA: TGCGCCAGCAGCGGCGCGGGGGCGCCGTCCTACGAGCAGTACTTC
CDR3: CASSGAGAPSYEQYF

size: many
J: TRBJ1-4
D: -
V: TRBV5-1
DNA: TGCGCCAGCAGCTTGGCCAGGGCAACTAATGAAAAACTGTTTTTT
CDR3: CASSLARATNEKLFF

size: few
J: TRBJ1-4
D: -
V: TRBV29-1
DNA: TGCAGCGTTGTAGGGGGAACAACTAATGAAAAACTGTTTTTT
CDR3: CSVVGGTTNEKLFF

size: many
J: TRBJ1-3
D: -
V: TRBV9
DNA: TGTGCCAGCAGCGCCCAGACAGGCGGAAACACCATATATTTT
CDR3: CASSAQTGGNTIYF

size: many
J: TRBJ2-1
D: TRBD1
V: TRBV6-1
DNA: TGTGCCAGCAGGTTACAGGGGGTTGGTGAGCAGTTCTTC
CDR3: CASRLQGVGEQFF

size: few
J: TRBJ2-1
D: -
V: TRBV15
DNA: TGTGCCACCAGCAGTTCCCAGGGGGGCTACAATGAGCAGTTCTTC
CDR3: CATSSSQGGYNEQFF

size: many
J: TRBJ2-4
D: TRBD1
V: TRBV7-9
DNA: TGTGCCAGCAGCTTATCCGGACAGGTAGCCAAAAACATTCAGTACTTC
CDR3: CASSLSGQVAKNIQYF

size: many
J: TRBJ1-6
D: -
V: TRBV5-1
DNA: TGCGCCAGCAGCTTCCGCGACACCGATTATTCACCCCTCCACTTT
CDR3: CASSFRDTDYSPLHF

size: many
J: TRBJ2-3
D: -
V: TRBV11-2
DNA: TGTGCCAGCAGCTTAGGGTTCGGGAAAGATACGCAGTATTTT
CDR3: CASSLGFGKDTQYF

size: -
J: TRBJ2-4
D: -
V: TRBV28
DNA: TGTGCCAGCAGTTTAAGACAGAACAAAAACATTCAGTACTTC
CDR3: CASSLRQNKNIQYF

size: -
J: TRBJ2-7
D: TRBD2
V: TRBV11-2
DNA: TGTGCCAGCAGCTTACCTCGGACTAGCGGGAGGTACAAGCAGTACTTC
CDR3: CASSLPRTSGRYKQYF

size: many
J: TRBJ2-3
D: -
V: TRBV20-1
DNA: TGCAGTGCTCAGAGATCCGATACGCAGTATTTT
CDR3: CSAQRSDTQYF

size: many
J: TRBJ2-6
D: -
V: TRBV7-3
DNA: TGTGCCAGCAGCGTCTTTGGGGGGTCTGGGGCCAACGTCCTGACTTTC
CDR3: CASSVFGGSGANVLTF

size: many
J: TRBJ2-3
D: TRBD1
V: TRBV7-9
DNA: TGTGCCAGCAGCCCCAAGACAGGGGGCTCACCAGATACGCAGTATTTT
CDR3: CASSPKTGGSPDTQYF

size: many
J: TRBJ2-7
D: -
V: TRBV13
DNA: TGTGCCAGCAGTTTCTCCGGGACATCCTCCTACGAGCAGTACTTC
CDR3: CASSFSGTSSYEQYF

size: -
J: TRBJ2-3
D: TRBD2
V: TRBV27
DNA: TGTGCCAGCAGCCTAACTGGGATAGCGGGAGTCACAGATACGCAGTATTTT
CDR3: CASSLTGIAGVTDTQYF

size: many
J: TRBJ2-1
D: TRBD1
V: TRBV4-1
DNA: TGCGCCAGCAGCCAAGAGCCGGGACAGAGCTACAATGAGCAGTTCTTC
CDR3: CASSQEPGQSYNEQFF

size: few
J: TRBJ2-2
D: -
V: TRBV12-5
DNA: TGTGCTAGTGGTTTGGGGGCAGGGTCCCTCACCGGGGAGCTGTTTTTT
CDR3: CASGLGAGSLTGELFF

size: many
J: TRBJ2-7
D: TRBD2
V: TRBV3-1
DNA: TGTGCCAGCAGCCAAGTGCTAGCGGAACCCTACGAGCAGTACTTC
CDR3: CASSQVLAEPYEQYF

size: many
J: TRBJ2-5
D: TRBD2
V: TRBV4-3
DNA: TGCGCCAGCAGCCAAGCGACTAGCGGGAACTACCAAGAGACCCAGTACTTC
CDR3: CASSQATSGNYQETQYF

size: many
J: TRBJ1-1
D: -
V: TRBV28
DNA: TGTGCCAGCAGTTTACCCGGGAGGTCAAACACTGAAGCTTTCTTT
CDR3: CASSLPGRSNTEAFF

size: many
J: TRBJ2-5
D: -
V: TRBV3-1
DNA: TGTGCCAGCAGCCATTTAAGGGAGACCCAGTACTTC
CDR3: CASSHLRETQYF

size: many
J: TRBJ2-1
D: TRBD1
V: TRBV6-4
DNA: TGTGCCAGCAGCACAACAGGGGGCATCGACAATGAGCAGTTCTTC
CDR3: CASSTTGGIDNEQFF

size: many
J: TRBJ2-7
D: -
V: TRBV11-2
DNA: TGTGCCAGCAGAAATGTCGGGGGGCCGGCCTACGAGCAGTACTTC
CDR3: CASRNVGGPAYEQYF

size: many
J: TRBJ2-3
D: -
V: TRBV20-1
DNA: TGCAGTGCCCCCCGGGGACTTGCCAGCACAGATACGCAGTATTTT
CDR3: CSAPRGLASTDTQYF

size: many
J: TRBJ1-1
D: -
V: TRBV20-1
DNA: TGCAGTGCTAGAGTTGGGGCCCGCACGATGGACACTGAAGCTTTCTTT
CDR3: CSARVGARTMDTEAFF

size: few
J: TRBJ1-4
D: TRBD1
V: TRBV30
DNA: TGTGCCTGGAGTGCGACAGGGGGGCAAAAACTGTTTTTT
CDR3: CAWSATGGQKLFF

size: many
J: TRBJ1-1
D: -
V: TRBV12-5
DNA: TGTGCTAATGCGGGGGTTGGGAACACTGAAGCTTTCTTT
CDR3: CANAGVGNTEAFF

size: -
J: TRBJ2-3
D: TRBD2
V: TRBV2
DNA: TGTGCCAGCAGTGAAGCGCGTGCTAGCGGGGGCCCGGGAGATACGCAGTATTTT
CDR3: CASSEARASGGPGDTQYF

size: many
J: TRBJ1-1
D: TRBD1
V: TRBV5-1
DNA: TGCGCCAGCAGCTTGGGACAGGGGTTCACTGAAGCTTTCTTT
CDR3: CASSLGQGFTEAFF

size: -
J: TRBJ1-1
D: -
V: TRBV5-5
DNA: TGTGCCAGCAGCTTCTCAACCGGTTTTGCCACTGAAGCTTTCTTT
CDR3: CASSFSTGFATEAFF

size: -
J: TRBJ2-5
D: TRBD2
V: TRBV10-2
DNA: TGCGCCACCCAGAGCATAGGGACTAAAGTTAAGGAGACCCAGTACTTC
CDR3: CATQSIGTKVKETQYF

size: few
J: TRBJ1-2
D: -
V: TRBV12-3/TRBV12-4
DNA: TGTGCCAGCAGTCTCGACCACAGAGGTGGCTACACCTTC
CDR3: CASSLDHRGGYTF

size: -
J: TRBJ2-1
D: -
V: TRBV14
DNA: TGTGCCAGCAGCAAGGCCGCCCTCAATGAGCAGTTCTTC
CDR3: CASSKAALNEQFF

size: few
J: TRBJ1-1
D: TRBD1
V: TRBV28
DNA: TGTGCCAGCAGCCTTGGACAGGGTATGATAGCTTTCTTT
CDR3: CASSLGQGMIAFF

size: many
J: TRBJ2-3
D: TRBD2
V: TRBV7-2
DNA: TGTGCCAGCAGCTTCCGGGGGCGGGAGGAGTTGAGCACAGATACGCAGTATTTT
CDR3: CASSFRGREELSTDTQYF

size: many
J: TRBJ2-3
D: -
V: TRBV28
DNA: TGTGCCAGCAGTTTATCAGGGGTAAAGTGGGATACGCAGTATTTT
CDR3: CASSLSGVKWDTQYF

size: many
J: TRBJ2-1
D: TRBD1
V: TRBV5-1
DNA: TGCGCCAGCAGCTTTGAGGGGGCGCGTGATGAGCAGTTCTTC
CDR3: CASSFEGARDEQFF

size: many
J: TRBJ2-3
D: -
V: TRBV29-1
DNA: TGCAGCGTTCGGTTGCCCTACCGCACAGATACGCAGTATTTT
CDR3: CSVRLPYRTDTQYF

size: -
J: TRBJ2-5
D: -
V: TRBV6-1
DNA: TGTGCCAGCAGTGAAATGGGGACGACACAAGAGACCCAGTACTTC
CDR3: CASSEMGTTQETQYF

size: many
J: TRBJ2-2
D: TRBD2
V: TRBV29-1
DNA: TGCAGCGTTGAGAGCGGCGGGAGGGGCAGCGGGGAGCTGTTTTTT
CDR3: CSVESGGRGSGELFF

size: -
J: TRBJ2-1
D: TRBD2
V: TRBV28
DNA: TGTGCCAGCAGTTTTGGGTCTTCGCGCGGGGGCAATGAGCAGTTCTTC
CDR3: CASSFGSSRGGNEQFF

size: many
J: TRBJ2-5
D: -
V: TRBV12-3/TRBV12-4
DNA: TGTGCCAGCAGTCCTAACTGGCAAGAAGGCGCGGGGGAGACCCAGTACTTC
CDR3: CASSPNWQEGAGETQYF

size: many
J: TRBJ1-1
D: -
V: TRBV6-1
DNA: TGTGCCAGCAGTCTCGGTATCACTGAAGCTTTCTTT
CDR3: CASSLGITEAFF

size: few
J: TRBJ2-7
D: -
V: TRBV7-6
DNA: TGTGCCAGCAGCCGGGGGCCGGACGGGTACGAGCAGTACTTC
CDR3: CASSRGPDGYEQYF

size: many
J: TRBJ2-7
D: -
V: TRBV20-1
DNA: TGCAGTGCTAGAGGCCCCCGGAGAGCCGGTACCTACGAGCAGTACTTC
CDR3: CSARGPRRAGTYEQYF

size: many
J: TRBJ2-6
D: -
V: TRBV7-9
DNA: TGTGCCAGCAGCTTACGACCGGGGGCTGGCGGGGCCAACGTCCTGACTTTC
CDR3: CASSLRPGAGGANVLTF

size: many
J: TRBJ1-2
D: -
V: TRBV25-1
DNA: TGTGCCAGCAGTGAATTCTCCATAACCGAATCTAACTATGGCTACACCTTC
CDR3: CASSEFSITESNYGYTF